Given below is one T cell receptor beta chain in context. The antigen is not known. V lost 2 bases, J lost 5 bases, and 11 bases lay in between. The CDR3 covers 13 residues. Germline V gene data show CDR1 as SGHRS and CDR2 as YFSETQ. This entry is derived from a study of cytomegalovirus exposure and HLA in healthy donors. Points from the study as a whole: Later findings reportedly placed an Asian-associated ancestry cluster below the approximately 620-donor mean for N-insertions.

The PCR had 60 Vbeta and 13 Jbeta primers. This table comes from immunoSEQ multiplex PCR, and its TCRdb copy is limited to in-frame clones, with some not included. This table holds about 160,000 clones, approximately 78% found once. The clonotype comes from a male donor in good health and CMV-seronegative. Sequenced input: PBMCs. This chain connects TRBV5-1 to TRBJ2-7; tentatively, D is TRBD2 (5 bases). The CDR3 sequence: CASSFGQEDEQYF. CDR3 nucleotide sequence: TGCGCCAGCAGCTTTGGGCAGGAGGACGAGCAGTACTTC.